This T cell receptor beta chain was recorded in a study of blood T cell repertoires in COVID-19. The assay was immunoSEQ multiplex PCR, and TCRdb's table has in-frame clones only and misses some. Among 30,000 to 35,000 clones, around 84% were seen once, and the ten largest hold about 15%. Germline V lookup: CDR1 LGHNT, CDR2 FRNRAP. V dropped 0 bases and J dropped 9 bases, with 12 bases sitting between them. The CDR3 sequence is 14 residues long. What was sequenced was peripheral blood. The V gene is TRBV12-5, the J gene TRBJ1-5; D ambiguous. The source is a human donor with acute or convalescent COVID-19. The donor label of this sample is uncertain. The CDR3 region has the DNA TGTGCTAGTGGTTTGGTAGCAGGTCTAGCGCCCCAGCATTTT. This translates into CASGLVAGLAPQHF.